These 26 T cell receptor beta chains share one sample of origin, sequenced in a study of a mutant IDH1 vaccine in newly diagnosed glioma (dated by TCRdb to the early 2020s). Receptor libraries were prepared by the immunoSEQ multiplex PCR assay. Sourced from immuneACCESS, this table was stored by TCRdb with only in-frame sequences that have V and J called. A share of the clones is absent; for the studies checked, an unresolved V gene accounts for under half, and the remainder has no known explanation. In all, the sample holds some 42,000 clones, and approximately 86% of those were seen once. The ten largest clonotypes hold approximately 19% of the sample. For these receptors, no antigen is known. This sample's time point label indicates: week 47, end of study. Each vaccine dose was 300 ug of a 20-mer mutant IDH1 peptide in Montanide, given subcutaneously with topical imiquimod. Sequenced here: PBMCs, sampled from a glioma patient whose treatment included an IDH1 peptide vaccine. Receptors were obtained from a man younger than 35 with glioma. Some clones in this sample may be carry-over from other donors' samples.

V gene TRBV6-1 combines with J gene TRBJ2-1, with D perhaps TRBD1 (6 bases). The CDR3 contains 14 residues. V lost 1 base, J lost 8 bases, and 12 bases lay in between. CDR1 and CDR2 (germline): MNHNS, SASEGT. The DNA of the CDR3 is TGTGCCAGCAGTGAAGGAGGGGGTGGCGATGAGCAGTTCTTC. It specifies CASSEGGGGDEQFF.

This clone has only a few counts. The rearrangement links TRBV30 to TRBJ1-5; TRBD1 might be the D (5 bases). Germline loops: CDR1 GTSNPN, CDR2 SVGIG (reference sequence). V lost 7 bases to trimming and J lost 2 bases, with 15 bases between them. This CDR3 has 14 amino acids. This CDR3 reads CAFVGTGGNQPQHF. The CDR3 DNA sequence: TGTGCCTTCGTCGGGACTGGGGGCAATCAGCCCCAGCATTTT.

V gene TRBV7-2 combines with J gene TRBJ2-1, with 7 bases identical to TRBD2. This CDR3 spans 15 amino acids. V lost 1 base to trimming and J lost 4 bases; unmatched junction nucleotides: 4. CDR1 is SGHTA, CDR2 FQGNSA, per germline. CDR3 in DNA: TGTGCCAGCAGCTTAGTGGCTAGCGGTTACAATGAGCAGTTCTTC. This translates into CASSLVASGYNEQFF.

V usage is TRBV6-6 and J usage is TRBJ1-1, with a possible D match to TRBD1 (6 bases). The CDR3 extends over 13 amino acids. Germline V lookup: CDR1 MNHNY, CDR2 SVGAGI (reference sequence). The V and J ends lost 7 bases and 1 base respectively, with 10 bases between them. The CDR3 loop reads CASTLQGNTEAFF. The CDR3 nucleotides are TGTGCCAGCACTCTACAGGGGAACACTGAAGCTTTCTTT.

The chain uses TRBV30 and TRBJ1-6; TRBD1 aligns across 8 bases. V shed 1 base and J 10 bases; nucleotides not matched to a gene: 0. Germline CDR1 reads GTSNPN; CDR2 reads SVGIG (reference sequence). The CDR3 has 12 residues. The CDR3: CAWSAGGSPLHF. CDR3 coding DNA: TGTGCCTGGAGTGCAGGGGGCTCACCCCTCCACTTT.

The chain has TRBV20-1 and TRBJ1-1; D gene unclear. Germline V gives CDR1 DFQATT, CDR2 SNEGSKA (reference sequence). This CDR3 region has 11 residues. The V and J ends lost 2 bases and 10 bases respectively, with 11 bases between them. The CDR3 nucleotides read TGCAGTGCTAGAAGAAGTAATGGAGCTTTCTTT. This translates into CSARRSNGAFF.

CDR3 amino acids: CAISGPESYEQYF. CDR3 nucleotides: TGTGCCATCAGTGGGCCGGAGTCGTACGAGCAGTACTTC. This chain uses TRBV10-3 with TRBJ2-7; no definite D call. V lost 4 bases and J lost 4, with 11 bases in between. Germline V gene sequence: CDR1 ENHRY, CDR2 SYGVKD. CDR3 length: 13 amino acids.

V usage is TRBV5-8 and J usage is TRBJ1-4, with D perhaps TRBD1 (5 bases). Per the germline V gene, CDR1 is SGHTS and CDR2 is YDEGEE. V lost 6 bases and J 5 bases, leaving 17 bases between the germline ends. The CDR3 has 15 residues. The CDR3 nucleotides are TGTGCCAGCACCACTCGGGGGTCCCCGAATGAAAAACTGTTTTTT. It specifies CASTTRGSPNEKLFF.

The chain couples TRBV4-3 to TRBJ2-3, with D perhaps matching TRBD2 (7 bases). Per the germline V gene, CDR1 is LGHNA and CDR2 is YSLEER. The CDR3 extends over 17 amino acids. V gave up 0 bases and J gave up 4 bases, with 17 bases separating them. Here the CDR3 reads CASSQDGGASPPDTQYF. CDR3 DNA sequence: TGCGCCAGCAGCCAAGATGGGGGGGCCAGTCCCCCAGATACGCAGTATTTT.

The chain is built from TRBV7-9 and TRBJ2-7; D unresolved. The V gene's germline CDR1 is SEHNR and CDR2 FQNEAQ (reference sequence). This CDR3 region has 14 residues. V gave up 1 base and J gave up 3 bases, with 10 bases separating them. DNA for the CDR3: TGTGCCAGCAGCTTAGTTACCGGTAGCTACGAGCAGTACTTC. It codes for CASSLVTGSYEQYF.

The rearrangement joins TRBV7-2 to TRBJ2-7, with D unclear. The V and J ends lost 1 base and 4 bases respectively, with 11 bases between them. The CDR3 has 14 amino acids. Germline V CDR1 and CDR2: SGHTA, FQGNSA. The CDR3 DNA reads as TGTGCCAGCAGCTTAGGTCTCTACCTATACGAGCAGTACTTC. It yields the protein CASSLGLYLYEQYF. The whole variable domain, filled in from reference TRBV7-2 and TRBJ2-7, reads GAGVSQSPSNKVTEKGKDVELRCDPISGHTALYWYRQSLGQGLEFLIYFQGNSAPDKSGLPSDRFSAERTGGSVSTLTIQRTQQEDSAVYLCASSLGLYLYEQYFGPGTRLTVT.

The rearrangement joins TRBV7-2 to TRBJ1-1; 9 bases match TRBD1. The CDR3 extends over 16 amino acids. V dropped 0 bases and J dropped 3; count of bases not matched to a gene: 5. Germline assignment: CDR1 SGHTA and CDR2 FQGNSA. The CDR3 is CASSLAIRTGDTEAFF. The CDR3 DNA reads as TGTGCCAGCAGCTTAGCTATACGGACAGGGGACACTGAAGCTTTCTTT.

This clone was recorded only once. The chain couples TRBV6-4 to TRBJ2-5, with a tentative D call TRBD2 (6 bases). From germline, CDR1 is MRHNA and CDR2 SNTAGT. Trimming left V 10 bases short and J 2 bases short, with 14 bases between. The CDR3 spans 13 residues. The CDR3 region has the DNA TGTGCCACCGCCCGGGAGCGTCAAGAGACCCAGTACTTC. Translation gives CATARERQETQYF.

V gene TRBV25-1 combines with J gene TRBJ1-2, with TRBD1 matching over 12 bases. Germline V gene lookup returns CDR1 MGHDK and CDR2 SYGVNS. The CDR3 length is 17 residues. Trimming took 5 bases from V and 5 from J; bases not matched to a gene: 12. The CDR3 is CASSPTPGQGAGYGYTF. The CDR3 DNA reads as TGTGCCAGCAGTCCCACACCGGGACAGGGGGCAGGGTATGGCTACACCTTC.

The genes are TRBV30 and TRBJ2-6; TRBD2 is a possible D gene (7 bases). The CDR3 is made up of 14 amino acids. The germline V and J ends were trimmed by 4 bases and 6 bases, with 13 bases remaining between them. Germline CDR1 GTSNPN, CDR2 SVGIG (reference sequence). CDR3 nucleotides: TGTGCCTGGAACAGACGGGGGGCGGCCAACGTCCTGACTTTC. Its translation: CAWNRRGAANVLTF.

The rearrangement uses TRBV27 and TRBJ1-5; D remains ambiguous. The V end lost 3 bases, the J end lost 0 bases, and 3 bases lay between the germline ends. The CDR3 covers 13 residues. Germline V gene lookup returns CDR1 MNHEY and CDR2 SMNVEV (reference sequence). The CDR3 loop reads CASSLGSNQPQHF. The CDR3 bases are TGTGCCAGCAGTTTGGGTAGCAATCAGCCCCAGCATTTT.

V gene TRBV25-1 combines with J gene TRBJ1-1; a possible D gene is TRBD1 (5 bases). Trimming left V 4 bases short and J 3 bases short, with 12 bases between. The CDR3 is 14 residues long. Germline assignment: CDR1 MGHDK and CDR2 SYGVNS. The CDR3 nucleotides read TGTGCCAGCAGTGCAAGTCAGGGCTACACTGAAGCTTTCTTT. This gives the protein CASSASQGYTEAFF.

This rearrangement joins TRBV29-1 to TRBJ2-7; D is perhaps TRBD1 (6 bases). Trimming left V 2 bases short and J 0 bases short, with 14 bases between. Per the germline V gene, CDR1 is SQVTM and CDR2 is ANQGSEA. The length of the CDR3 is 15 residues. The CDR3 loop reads CSVEMDRRSSYEQYF. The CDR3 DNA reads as TGCAGCGTTGAAATGGACAGACGCAGCTCCTACGAGCAGTACTTC.

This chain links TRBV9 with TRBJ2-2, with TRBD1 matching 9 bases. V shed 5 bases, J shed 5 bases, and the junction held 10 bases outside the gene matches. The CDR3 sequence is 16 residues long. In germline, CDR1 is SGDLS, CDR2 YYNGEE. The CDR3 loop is CASRKGTGSRTGELFF. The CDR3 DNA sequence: TGTGCCAGCAGAAAGGGGACAGGGAGTAGGACCGGGGAGCTGTTTTTT.

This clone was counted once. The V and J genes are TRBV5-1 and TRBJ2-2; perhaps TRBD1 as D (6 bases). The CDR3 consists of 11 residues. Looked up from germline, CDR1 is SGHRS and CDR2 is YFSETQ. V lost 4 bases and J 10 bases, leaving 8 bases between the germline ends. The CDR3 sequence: CASSTGSELFF. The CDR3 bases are TGCGCCAGCAGCACAGGGTCGGAGCTGTTTTTT.

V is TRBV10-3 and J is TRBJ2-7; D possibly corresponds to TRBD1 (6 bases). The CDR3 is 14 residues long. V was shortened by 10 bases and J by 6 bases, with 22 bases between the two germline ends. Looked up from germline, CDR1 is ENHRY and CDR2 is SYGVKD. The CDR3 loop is CAKGSQDRVGEQYF. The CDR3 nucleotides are TGTGCCAAGGGCAGTCAGGACAGAGTCGGCGAGCAGTACTTC.

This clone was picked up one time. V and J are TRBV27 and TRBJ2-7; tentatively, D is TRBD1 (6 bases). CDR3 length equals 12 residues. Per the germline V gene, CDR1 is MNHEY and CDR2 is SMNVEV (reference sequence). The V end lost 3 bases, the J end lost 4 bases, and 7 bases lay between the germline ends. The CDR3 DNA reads TGTGCCAGCAGTTTGACAGGTTACGAGCAGTACTTC. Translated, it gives CASSLTGYEQYF.

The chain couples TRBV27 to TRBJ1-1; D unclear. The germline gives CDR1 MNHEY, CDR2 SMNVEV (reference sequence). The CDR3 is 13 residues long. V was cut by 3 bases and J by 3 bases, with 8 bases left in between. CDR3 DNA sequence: TGTGCCAGCAGTTTCATAGCGGACACTGAAGCTTTCTTT. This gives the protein CASSFIADTEAFF.

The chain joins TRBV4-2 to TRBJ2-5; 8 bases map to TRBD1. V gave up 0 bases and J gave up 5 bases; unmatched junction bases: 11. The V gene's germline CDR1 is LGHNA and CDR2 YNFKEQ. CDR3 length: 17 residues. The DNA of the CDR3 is TGTGCCAGCAGCCAAGATCAGTACGGGACAGGAGGGGAGACCCAGTACTTC. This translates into CASSQDQYGTGGETQYF.

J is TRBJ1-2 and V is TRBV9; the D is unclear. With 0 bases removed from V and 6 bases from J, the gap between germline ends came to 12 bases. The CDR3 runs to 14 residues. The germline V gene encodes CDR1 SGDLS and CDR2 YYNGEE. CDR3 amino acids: CASSVATRADGYTF. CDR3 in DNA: TGTGCCAGCAGCGTAGCTACGAGAGCAGATGGCTACACCTTC.

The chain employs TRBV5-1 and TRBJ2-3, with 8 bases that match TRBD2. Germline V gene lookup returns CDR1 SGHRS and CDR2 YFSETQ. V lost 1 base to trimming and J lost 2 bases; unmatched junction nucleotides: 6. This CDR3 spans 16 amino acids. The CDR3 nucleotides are TGCGCCAGCAGCTTGAGGACTAGCAGTTACACAGATACGCAGTATTTT. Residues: CASSLRTSSYTDTQYF. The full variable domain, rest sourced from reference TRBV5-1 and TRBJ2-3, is KAGVTQTPRYLIKTRGQQVTLSCSPISGHRSVSWYQQTPGQGLQFLFEYFSETQRNKGNFPGRFSGRQFSNSRSEMNVSTLELGDSALYLCASSLRTSSYTDTQYFGPGTRLTVL.